Listed here are 20 T cell receptor beta chains from one sample, sequenced in a study of T-cell memory formation after mild COVID-19. TCRdb re-called the 5' RACE reads through MiXCR, storing one row per CDR3 protein. Among hundreds of thousands of distinct CDR3 sequences listed, roughly 20% were seen once. Material for sequencing was PBMCs or a T cell subset sorted from them (not recorded which). These receptors came from an adult woman who had mild COVID-19 (a few samples of this study predate the infection). Cell type and time point are not known.

This clonotype was observed a handful of times. J is TRBJ2-1 and V is TRBV14, with D unclear. This CDR3 has 13 amino acids. The germline V gene encodes CDR1 SGHDN and CDR2 FVKESK. The V gene lost 1 base and the J gene lost 10 bases, with 11 bases spanning the gap. In DNA, the CDR3 is TGTGCCAGCAGCCAAGTTCAAGTTGGGGAGCAGTTCTTC. Translating it yields CASSQVQVGEQFF.

A single count supports this clonotype. The chain's CDR3 is CASSLVESQGGLVGYTF. The CDR3 bases are TGTGCCAGCAGCTTAGTGGAGTCACAGGGGGGATTAGTAGGCTACACCTTC. The J gene is TRBJ1-2, the V gene TRBV7-8; TRBD1 aligns across 8 bases. V shed 1 base and J 8 bases; nucleotides not matched to a gene: 15. Germline V gene lookup returns CDR1 SGHVS and CDR2 FQNEAQ. This CDR3 contains 17 residues.

This clonotype was picked up a small number of times. The genes are TRBV24-1 and TRBJ2-2, with D perhaps given as TRBD1 or TRBD2 (6 bases each). The CDR3 contains 14 residues. The germline V and J ends were trimmed by 2 bases and 6 bases, with 9 bases remaining between them. CDR1 and CDR2 from the germline V gene are KGHDR and SFDVKD. The CDR3 DNA reads TGTGCCACCAGTGATTGGGGGGCGGCCGGGGAGCTGTTTTTT. As protein: CATSDWGAAGELFF.

CDR3 coding DNA: TGCGCCAGCAGCCAAGAACGGGTACTAGCCAAAAACATTCAGTACTTC. Translating gives CASSQERVLAKNIQYF. The genes are TRBV4-3 and TRBJ2-4, with unresolved D. CDR3 length: 16 amino acids. The ends were cut back, 0 bases at V and 0 bases at J, with 9 bases in the middle. Germline CDR1 is LGHNA and CDR2 is YSLEER.

This clonotype was observed a handful of times. This chain uses TRBV6-5 with TRBJ2-7; D not certain. The CDR3 runs 16 residues. In germline, CDR1 is MNHEY, CDR2 SVGAGI. Trimming shortened V by 0 bases and J by 0 bases, and 12 bases separated the two germline ends. The CDR3 DNA follows: TGTGCCAGCAGTTACTCAGGAAGACCGAGCTCCTACGAGCAGTACTTC. Protein: CASSYSGRPSSYEQYF.

This clonotype has only a few counts. The J gene is TRBJ1-2, the V gene TRBV6-2 or TRBV6-3; D remains ambiguous. The CDR3 runs to 15 residues. From germline, CDR1 is MNHEY and CDR2 SVGEGT. Trimming cost V 3 bases and J 14 bases, with 25 bases left between them. This CDR3 reads CASSYGPLVGQASTF. The CDR3 DNA sequence: TGTGCCAGCAGTTATGGCCCCCTCGTTGGCCAGGCAAGTACCTTC.

The CDR3 spells CASSSGHGADTQYF. CDR3 DNA: TGTGCCAGCAGCTCGGGACACGGGGCAGATACGCAGTATTTT. The chain has TRBV7-6 and TRBJ2-3; the D gene is possibly TRBD1 (6 bases). This CDR3 contains 14 residues. Between the trimmed V and J ends, which lost 4 bases and 4 bases, there was a span of 12 bases. From germline, CDR1 is SGHVS and CDR2 FNYEAQ.

The CDR3 here is CSAKTGQETQYF. The CDR3, as DNA: TGCAGTGCGAAAACAGGCCAAGAGACCCAGTACTTC. This chain uses TRBV20-1 with TRBJ2-5, with a possible D match to TRBD1 (5 bases). CDR3 length equals 12 residues. The V gene's germline CDR1 is DFQATT and CDR2 SNEGSKA (reference sequence). Trimming removed 6 bases at V and 1 base at J, with 9 bases between.

The table lists this clonotype with many counts. The chain joins TRBV5-1 to TRBJ2-5; D is ambiguous. Germline V CDR1 and CDR2: SGHRS, YFSETQ. CDR3 size: 14 residues. Trimming left V 1 base short and J 0 bases short, with 7 bases between. As DNA, the CDR3 is TGCGCCAGCAGCTTGTCAAGTTACCAAGAGACCCAGTACTTC. Translating gives CASSLSSYQETQYF.

This clonotype occurred many times. The rearrangement links TRBV12-3 or TRBV12-4 to TRBJ2-1; weak D call: TRBD2 (6 bases). The length of the CDR3 is 14 residues. The V end was cut by 2 bases, the J end by 2 bases, with 7 bases between. Here the CDR3 DNA reads TGTGCCAGCAGTTTAACGGGGGCCTACAATGAGCAGTTCTTC. Its translation: CASSLTGAYNEQFF.

This clonotype was detected many times. The chain combines TRBV19 with TRBJ2-3; D is perhaps TRBD2 (5 bases). Germline-derived CDR1 and CDR2 are LNHDA and SQIVND (reference sequence). Deletions cut 6 bases from V and 4 bases from J, with 17 bases between. The CDR3 totals 15 residues. The CDR3 is CASSAPDLGADTQYF. CDR3 bases: TGTGCCAGTAGCGCCCCGGACTTGGGCGCAGATACGCAGTATTTT.

This rearrangement joins TRBV25-1 to TRBJ2-5; a weak D match, TRBD1 (6 bases). V lost 4 bases to trimming and J lost 3 bases, with 9 bases between them. Germline-derived CDR1 and CDR2 are MGHDK and SYGVNS. This CDR3 is 13 amino acids long. The CDR3 nucleotides read TGTGCCAGCAGTGGCAACAGGGAAGAGACCCAGTACTTC. This codes for CASSGNREETQYF.

J is TRBJ2-1 and V is TRBV7-3; a possible D gene is TRBD2 (5 bases). Germline CDR1 reads SGHTA; CDR2 reads FQGTGA. This CDR3 is built from 15 residues. Trimming pared 5 bases from V and 1 base from J, leaving 12 bases between. This chain's CDR3 is CASSLRAVSYNEQFF. The DNA of the CDR3 is TGTGCCAGCAGCCTCAGAGCGGTATCCTACAATGAGCAGTTCTTC.

The rearrangement uses TRBV24-1 and TRBJ2-3; unclear D gene. CDR3 size: 14 residues. The germline V and J ends were trimmed by 0 bases and 6 bases, with 9 bases remaining between them. Germline V gene sequence: CDR1 KGHDR, CDR2 SFDVKD. The CDR3, as DNA: TGTGCCACCAGTGATTTGAGGGCCCGGGATACGCAGTATTTT. It codes for CATSDLRARDTQYF.

The CDR3 protein is CASRLAGRNEQYF. The CDR3 DNA sequence: TGTGCCAGCAGACTGGCGGGAAGGAACGAGCAGTACTTC. The chain links TRBV7-9 to TRBJ2-7; weak D call: TRBD2 (6 bases). V dropped 6 bases and J dropped 5 bases, with 14 bases sitting between them. This CDR3 has 13 residues. Germline CDR1 reads SEHNR; CDR2 reads FQNEAQ (reference sequence).

The V gene is TRBV30, the J gene TRBJ2-7, with D hard to call. CDR1 and CDR2 (germline): GTSNPN, SVGIG (reference sequence). Trimming took off 0 bases at V and 2 bases at J, with 2 bases between the two ends. The CDR3 consists of 11 residues. CDR3 loop: CAWSVPYEQYF. CDR3 DNA sequence: TGTGCCTGGAGTGTACCCTACGAGCAGTACTTC.

In its sample, this clonotype was seen many times. V usage is TRBV7-9 and J usage is TRBJ1-3; D not resolved. Germline loops: CDR1 SEHNR, CDR2 FQNEAQ (reference sequence). CDR3 length: 15 amino acids. Trimming pared 4 bases from V and 0 bases from J, leaving 10 bases between. The CDR3 loop reads CASSSSVLSGNTIYF. For the CDR3, the DNA is TGTGCCAGCAGCTCCTCAGTACTCTCTGGAAACACCATATATTTT.

V is TRBV27 and J is TRBJ1-2; TRBD1 agrees at 8 bases. There are 15 residues in the CDR3. J lost 5 bases, V lost 6 bases, and 11 bases had no gene match. Germline-derived CDR1 and CDR2 are MNHEY and SMNVEV (reference sequence). The chain's CDR3 is CASRRDRGMGYGYTF. CDR3 DNA sequence: TGTGCCAGCAGACGCGACAGGGGAATGGGTTATGGCTACACCTTC.

At least ten counts were recorded for this clonotype. V gene TRBV5-6 combines with J gene TRBJ1-1, with a tentative D call TRBD1 (5 bases). CDR3 length: 14 residues. Per the germline V gene, CDR1 is SGHDT and CDR2 is YYEEEE. Deletions cut 0 bases from V and 6 bases from J, with 12 bases between. The CDR3 DNA reads TGTGCCAGCAGCTTGGGTGGGGACCCTTCTGAAGCTTTCTTT. Translation: CASSLGGDPSEAFF.

The genes are TRBV18 and TRBJ2-7; the match to TRBD1 covers 9 bases. V dropped 3 bases and J dropped 4; count of bases not matched to a gene: 7. The CDR3 is 15 residues long. Germline CDR1 and CDR2: KGHSH and LQKENI. The CDR3 reads CASSPSGTGSYEQYF. The CDR3 DNA follows: TGTGCCAGCTCACCCTCCGGGACAGGGTCATACGAGCAGTACTTC.